The 18 T cell receptor beta chains reported below all come from one sample, sequenced in a study of T cells in localized non-small cell lung cancer. Libraries were prepared by immunoSEQ multiplex PCR; TCRdb keeps only in-frame clonotypes and omits some of them. The data hold 2,600 or so clones, with approximately 21% observed a single time. The sequencing here drew on lung tumor tissue, taken before any cancer treatment. These receptors were taken from a man between 40 and 69 years old with stage I lung adenocarcinoma.

The gene calls are TRBV14 and TRBJ1-4; D is undetermined. The V end lost 1 base, the J end lost 4 bases, and 13 bases lay between the germline ends. Germline CDR1 SGHDN, CDR2 FVKESK. The CDR3 covers 16 residues. The CDR3: CASSQARVNRNEKLFF. The CDR3 DNA reads as TGTGCCAGCAGCCAAGCCCGGGTAAATCGTAATGAAAAACTGTTTTTT.

The chain is built from TRBV11-3 and TRBJ2-1; tentatively, D is TRBD1 (5 bases). From germline, CDR1 is SGHNT and CDR2 YENEEA. The CDR3 contains 15 residues. The V end was cut by 0 bases, the J end by 2 bases, with 8 bases between. The CDR3 loop is CASSLDSGPYNEQFF. In DNA form, the CDR3 reads TGTGCCAGCAGCTTAGATTCAGGGCCCTACAATGAGCAGTTCTTC.

This clone was seen only a few times. The chain joins TRBV19 to TRBJ1-1; 12 nucleotides match TRBD1. CDR1 and CDR2 from the germline V gene are LNHDA and SQIVND (reference sequence). The V and J ends lost 4 bases and 5 bases, in that order; junction bases with no gene match: 8. The CDR3 runs to 16 residues. The CDR3 loop reads CASSTGTGGAYTEAFF. CDR3 coding DNA: TGTGCCAGTAGTACCGGGACAGGGGGCGCGTATACTGAAGCTTTCTTT.

In its sample, this clone was seen once. This chain connects TRBV28 to TRBJ1-3; D possibly corresponds to TRBD1 (6 bases). This CDR3 is 17 amino acids long. Trimming pared 3 bases from V and 8 bases from J, leaving 23 bases between. The germline V gene has CDR1 MDHEN and CDR2 SYDVKM. CDR3 protein: CASSFRMYRATGDTIYF. CDR3 coding DNA: TGTGCCAGCAGTTTTAGGATGTACAGGGCCACTGGTGACACCATATATTTT.

The chain uses TRBV11-3 and TRBJ2-1, with 13 nucleotides matching TRBD2. V was clipped by 5 bases and J by 7 bases; unmatched bases: 5. The CDR3 runs 15 residues. CDR1 SGHNT and CDR2 YENEEA come from the germline V gene. CDR3 sequence (DNA): TGTGCCAGCAGCCGAGGACTAGCGGGAGAGAATGAGCAGTTCTTC. Amino acids: CASSRGLAGENEQFF.

This clone is deemed medium-sized. V is TRBV11-3 and J is TRBJ1-3; possibly TRBD1 for D (5 bases). Germline-derived CDR1 and CDR2 are SGHNT and YENEEA. This CDR3 comprises 16 residues. V was clipped by 5 bases and J by 4 bases, with 18 bases between them. CDR3 nucleotide sequence: TGTGCCAGCAGCCCGGGGCCAGTGGGCTCCGGAAACACCATATATTTT. Encoded protein: CASSPGPVGSGNTIYF. The entire variable domain, with the rest obtained from reference TRBV11-3 and TRBJ1-3, is as follows: EAGVVQSPRYKIIEKKQPVAFWCNPISGHNTLYWYLQNLGQGPELLIRYENEEAVDDSQLPKDRFSAERLKGVDSTLKIQPAELGDSAVYLCASSPGPVGSGNTIYFGEGSWLTVV.

The chain uses TRBV6-8 and TRBJ2-7, with 11 bases lining up with TRBD2. This CDR3 is 17 amino acids long. Trimming removed 6 bases from V and 0 bases from J; junction bases left unmatched: 10. In germline, CDR1 is MNHGY, CDR2 SAAAGT. Here the CDR3 reads CASSHNPGLADSYEQYF. In DNA, the CDR3 is TGTGCCAGCAGCCATAACCCGGGACTAGCGGACTCCTACGAGCAGTACTTC.

This clone occurred a few times. The genes are TRBV9 and TRBJ2-7; 7 positions agree with TRBD1. After removal of 4 bases from V and 0 bases from J, the junction contained 7 bases not matched to a gene. The CDR3 consists of 15 residues. Germline V CDR1 and CDR2: SGDLS, YYNGEE. CDR3 sequence: CASSRRQGSSYEQYF. As DNA, the CDR3 is TGTGCCAGCAGCCGCCGACAGGGAAGCTCCTACGAGCAGTACTTC. The full variable domain, with the rest looked up from reference TRBV9 and TRBJ2-7, is DSGVTQTPKHLITATGQRVTLRCSPRSGDLSVYWYQQSLDQGLQFLIQYYNGEERAKGNILERFSAQQFPDLHSELNLSSLELGDSALYFCASSRRQGSSYEQYFGPGTRLTVT.

This rearrangement joins TRBV5-1 to TRBJ2-2, with D possibly matching TRBD1 (7 bases). CDR3 length: 15 residues. CDR1 is SGHRS, CDR2 YFSETQ, per germline. V was clipped by 4 bases and J by 7 bases, with 17 bases between them. The CDR3 loop is CASSIRTGGDGELFF. In nucleotides, the CDR3 is TGCGCCAGCAGCATCCGGACAGGAGGGGACGGGGAGCTGTTTTTT.

This clone has just a few counts. The V gene is TRBV6-8, the J gene TRBJ1-5; D is perhaps TRBD1 (6 bases). The CDR3 is 16 amino acids. The ends were cut back, 5 bases at V and 3 bases at J, with 17 bases in the middle. CDR1 is MNHGY and CDR2 is SAAAGT in the germline V gene. DNA for the CDR3: TGTGCCAGCAGTGAGCCCGGACAGTACACCAATCAGCCCCAGCATTTT. Translation: CASSEPGQYTNQPQHF.

This rearrangement joins TRBV29-1 to TRBJ2-2; 8 nucleotides align to TRBD1. The CDR3 extends over 14 amino acids. With 5 bases clipped from V and 1 base from J, the junction kept 3 bases outside the gene matches. Germline loops: CDR1 SQVTM, CDR2 ANQGSEA. CDR3 DNA: TGCAGCGTTTCAGGGGGCATGAACACCGGGGAGCTGTTTTTT. It is translated as CSVSGGMNTGELFF.

V usage is TRBV18 and J usage is TRBJ1-5; D remains ambiguous. V was trimmed by 4 bases and J by 0 bases, leaving 7 bases between them. The length of the CDR3 is 14 residues. Germline V gene data show CDR1 as KGHSH and CDR2 as LQKENI. The CDR3 reads CASSRGNSNQPQHF. Written as DNA, the CDR3 is TGTGCCAGCTCACGGGGAAATAGCAATCAGCCCCAGCATTTT.

This clone was seen only a few times. Written as DNA, the CDR3 is TGTGCCAGCAGTTACTCGTCGGGCGGGCCCCAGCATTTT. This translates into CASSYSSGGPQHF. This rearrangement joins TRBV6-8 to TRBJ1-5, with D hard to call. The germline gives CDR1 MNHGY, CDR2 SAAAGT. CDR3 size: 13 residues. Trimming stripped 0 bases from V and 9 bases from J, with 9 bases between.

The chain recombines TRBV28 with TRBJ1-3; D is perhaps TRBD1 (5 bases). The V gene's germline CDR1 is MDHEN and CDR2 SYDVKM. The CDR3 has 17 amino acids. Trimming removed 4 bases from V and 0 bases from J, with 16 bases in between. The chain's CDR3 is CASSSQEGTDSGNTIYF. CDR3 bases: TGTGCCAGCAGTTCTCAGGAGGGGACGGACTCTGGAAACACCATATATTTT.

This clone has more than one count but fewer than ten. This chain joins TRBV11-3 and TRBJ2-1, with D possibly called TRBD1 or TRBD2 (5 bases each). V lost 5 bases, J lost 8 bases, and 16 bases lay in between. The germline V gene has CDR1 SGHNT and CDR2 YENEEA. The CDR3 contains 14 residues. CDR3 in amino acids: CASSLREGTDEQFF. The CDR3, as DNA: TGTGCCAGCAGCCTCCGTGAGGGGACGGATGAGCAGTTCTTC.

There are a few counts of this clone. CDR3 nucleotide sequence: TGTGCCAGCCGGGACCTAGCGGGATTCGCGAACACCGGGGAGCTGTTTTTT. It translates to CASRDLAGFANTGELFF. This chain links TRBV6-8 with TRBJ2-2, with TRBD2 identical over 9 bases. This CDR3 contains 17 residues. Germline CDR1 MNHGY, CDR2 SAAAGT. V shed 8 bases and J 0 bases; nucleotides not matched to a gene: 10.

This clone was counted a few times. The V and J genes are TRBV19 and TRBJ1-1, with a weak D call TRBD1 (6 bases). This CDR3 comprises 15 residues. V gave up 3 bases and J gave up 1 base, with 12 bases separating them. Germline CDR1 is LNHDA and CDR2 is SQIVND (reference sequence). CDR3 sequence: CASSISGGQNTEAFF. The CDR3 nucleotides are TGTGCCAGTAGTATCAGCGGGGGCCAGAACACTGAAGCTTTCTTT. Combining the CDR3 with reference TRBV19 and TRBJ1-1 gives the whole variable domain DGGITQSPKYLFRKEGQNVTLSCEQNLNHDAMYWYRQDPGQGLRLIYYSQIVNDFQKGDIAEGYSVSREKKESFPLTVTSAQKNPTAFYLCASSISGGQNTEAFFGQGTRLTVV.

The sample holds one count of this clone. CDR3 sequence: CASSDRQGAGEKLFF. The CDR3 nucleotides are TGCGCCAGCAGCGATCGACAGGGGGCGGGGGAAAAACTGTTTTTT. The chain couples TRBV5-1 to TRBJ1-4; 10 nucleotides line up with TRBD1. The V gene end was trimmed by 4 bases and the J gene end by 8 bases; junction bases not matched to a gene: 8. The CDR3 extends over 15 amino acids. Germline assignment: CDR1 SGHRS and CDR2 YFSETQ.